These 7 T cell receptor beta chains came from one sample sequenced in a study of blood T cell repertoires in COVID-19. Produced via immunoSEQ multiplex PCR; TCRdb's table is partial and in-frame only. The repertoire holds 200,000 to 250,000 clones, with more than 70% as singletons. Sequencing was done on a sample of peripheral blood. These receptors came from a woman aged 80 or older with acute or convalescent COVID-19.

The chain combines TRBV3-1 (or the pseudogene TRBV3-2) with TRBJ1-1; TRBD1 might be the D (6 bases). V was cut by 4 bases and J by 5 bases, with 14 bases left in between. Germline V lookup: CDR1 LGHDT, CDR2 YNNKEL (reference sequence). This CDR3 is 14 amino acids long. The CDR3 sequence: CASSLSTGRTEAFF. For the CDR3, the DNA is TGTGCCAGCAGCCTCTCAACAGGGCGGACTGAAGCTTTCTTT.

The V call is TRBV5-4, the J call TRBJ2-5; TRBD1 matches at 7 bases. Trimming removed 4 bases from V and 3 bases from J; junction bases left unmatched: 6. The CDR3 is made up of 14 amino acids. Germline lookup yields CDR1 SGHNT and CDR2 YYREEE (reference sequence). The CDR3 bases are TGTGCCAGCAGCCCCGGGACAGAGAAAGAGACCCAGTACTTC. Its protein is CASSPGTEKETQYF.

The chain recombines TRBV9 with TRBJ2-7, with D tentatively TRBD1 (7 bases). Trimming left V 0 bases short and J 4 bases short, with 23 bases between. CDR1 SGDLS and CDR2 YYNGEE come from the germline V gene. The CDR3 sequence is 18 residues long. CDR3 DNA sequence: TGTGCCAGCAGCGTAGGTGGAGGGCGAAGGGGGCCTGGTTACGAGCAGTACTTC. Its protein product is CASSVGGGRRGPGYEQYF.

Details on this clone: One end of the junction does not line up with germline, which may come from a read error. This chain joins TRBV20-1 and TRBJ1-2; D gene ambiguous. In germline, CDR1 is DFQATT, CDR2 SNEGSKA (reference sequence). This CDR3 contains 11 residues. CDR3 in amino acids: CSARDRARGSF. DNA of the CDR3: TGCAGTGCTAGAGATCGGGCTCGGGGTTCCTTC.

Only one count was recorded for this clone. This chain links TRBV7-2 with TRBJ1-1; TRBD1 matches at 7 bases. The germline gives CDR1 SGHTA, CDR2 FQGNSA. Trimming took 5 bases from V and 1 from J; bases not matched to a gene: 7. The CDR3 is 15 amino acids. The chain's CDR3 is CASSDRVQGNTEAFF. The CDR3 DNA reads as TGTGCCAGCAGCGACAGGGTCCAGGGGAACACTGAAGCTTTCTTT.

Details on this clone: In the same sample, other DNA sequences code for this CDR3. V gene TRBV7-7 combines with J gene TRBJ2-5; 8 positions match TRBD2. The germline CDR1 and CDR2 sequences are SSHAT and FNYEAQ (reference sequence). This CDR3 contains 15 residues. With 2 bases clipped from V and 5 bases from J, the junction kept 7 bases outside the gene matches. Here the CDR3 DNA reads TGTGCCAGCAGCTTACTTGCGGGGGGAGGGGAGACCCAGTACTTC. It yields the protein CASSLLAGGGETQYF.

This clone has only a few counts. The J gene is TRBJ2-5, the V gene TRBV3-1 (or the pseudogene TRBV3-2), with 8 bases that match TRBD1. Germline CDR1 LGHDT, CDR2 YNNKEL (reference sequence). This CDR3 is 15 amino acids long. V trimming: 1 base; J trimming: 5 bases; junction bases outside the gene matches: 6. The CDR3 nucleotides are TGTGCCAGCAGCCAAGGAGACAGGGGTGCGGAGACCCAGTACTTC. Its protein is CASSQGDRGAETQYF.